The sample holds many counts of the clone carrying this TCR beta chain. Its antigen remains unknown. Libraries of TCR beta came from iRepertoire HTBI primers plus Arm-PCR of CDR3 regions. One entry per CDR3 protein, called by TCRdb with MiXCR from the multiplex PCR reads. The table includes roughly 400,000 distinct CDR3 sequences, about a fifth detected once. The time point was: persistent/refractory GD, antithyroid drugs over 5 years with positive TRAb. The authors made the TCR library using RNA they extracted from PBMCs. These data come from a study of regulatory T cells in long-lasting Graves disease. Study-wide findings and caveats: Clonotypes that were public and shared totalled a few thousand in persistent patients versus 750 to 1,000 in new patients. TCR diversity was lower in persistent than newly diagnosed Graves' disease.

V was pared by 2 bases and J by 6 bases, with 16 bases between. This CDR3 comprises 15 residues. Looked up from germline, CDR1 is SGHTA and CDR2 is FQGNSA. This TCR was sampled from a female donor with Graves disease. The genes are TRBV7-2 and TRBJ1-1; D is possibly TRBD1 (5 bases). Sequencing used peripheral blood mononuclear cells (PBMCs), obtained when the disease was refractory, from a patient treated with antithyroid drugs. The CDR3 sequence is CASSLIRQGRAEAFF. The CDR3 coding sequence is TGTGCCAGCAGCTTAATTAGGCAGGGACGCGCTGAAGCTTTCTTT.